Following are 17 T cell receptor beta chains from one sample sequenced in a study of OX40 agonist ivuxolimab in advanced cancers. Sequencing was performed with immunoSEQ multiplex PCR; in TCRdb, only in-frame clones are kept and a portion is missing. The repertoire holds more than 85,000 clones, roughly 87% seen once, with around 1.6% in the top ten. This sample comprised CD4+ or CD8+ T cells sorted from blood, obtained in a trial of the OX40 agonist ivuxolimab. The receptors come from an adult with an advanced solid tumor such as melanoma, head and neck, liver or kidney cancer.

The chain combines TRBV5-1 with TRBJ2-2; no firm D call. With 6 bases removed from V and 5 bases from J, the gap between germline ends came to 20 bases. Germline CDR1 reads SGHRS; CDR2 reads YFSETQ. The CDR3 length is 16 residues. This CDR3 is CASNLDPTPSTGELFF. The CDR3 DNA follows: TGCGCCAGCAACTTAGACCCAACCCCCTCAACCGGGGAGCTGTTTTTT.

This clone appeared a few times. The CDR3 DNA reads as TGTGCCAGCAGTTTATGGGACAGGGAAGGTGAAAAACTGTTTTTT. This encodes CASSLWDREGEKLFF. The V call is TRBV28, the J call TRBJ1-4; 8 nucleotides align to TRBD1. Trimming removed 0 bases from V and 7 bases from J; junction bases left unmatched: 4. This CDR3 has 15 residues. The V gene's germline CDR1 is MDHEN and CDR2 SYDVKM.

The chain joins TRBV5-4 to TRBJ1-3, with 8 bases lining up with TRBD1. The CDR3 is 17 amino acids. The ends lost 3 bases at V and 0 bases at J; junction bases unmatched: 8. Germline CDR1 SGHNT, CDR2 YYREEE (reference sequence). CDR3 amino acids: CASSSWTGPSSGNTIYF. In DNA, the CDR3 is TGTGCCAGCAGCTCCTGGACAGGGCCCAGCTCTGGAAACACCATATATTTT.

The V and J genes are TRBV7-9 and TRBJ1-5; D is perhaps TRBD1 (6 bases). V dropped 11 bases and J dropped 1 base, with 9 bases sitting between them. Germline V gives CDR1 SEHNR, CDR2 FQNEAQ (reference sequence). This CDR3 spans 12 amino acids. CDR3 in DNA: TGTGCCGGAGGACAGAGCAATCAGCCCCAGCATTTT. Translating it yields CAGGQSNQPQHF.

V is TRBV25-1 and J is TRBJ2-1, with 8 bases matching TRBD1. CDR3 length: 13 amino acids. The V segment lost 3 bases and the J segment 15 bases; nucleotides outside the gene matches: 10. CDR1 MGHDK and CDR2 SYGVNS come from the germline V gene. CDR3: CASSDLDRGRRFF. CDR3 sequence (DNA): TGTGCCAGCAGTGACCTTGACAGGGGAAGGCGGTTCTTC. The complete variable domain, with remaining parts taken from reference TRBV25-1 and TRBJ2-1, reads EADIYQTPRYLVIGTGKKITLECSQTMGHDKMYWYQQDPGMELHLIHYSYGVNSTEKGDLSSESTVSRIRTEHFPLTLESARPSHTSQYLCASSDLDRGRRFFGPGTRLTVL.

V is TRBV12-1 and J is TRBJ1-1; the table's TRBD1 call for D was not verified on the DNA. TRBV12-1 is a pseudogene. CDR3 length: 13 amino acids. The CDR3 sequence is CASTSGTGSWAFF. The CDR3 bases are TGTGCCAGCACCTCCGGGACAGGGTCATGGGCTTTCTTT.

The rearrangement joins TRBV19 to TRBJ1-1, with 7 nucleotides matching TRBD1. The CDR3 sequence is 16 residues long. J gave up 3 bases and V 6 bases, and 13 bases lay outside the gene matches. In germline, CDR1 is LNHDA, CDR2 SQIVND (reference sequence). The CDR3 is CASRIPDGGGYTEAFF. The DNA of the CDR3 is TGTGCCAGTAGGATCCCCGACGGAGGGGGCTACACTGAAGCTTTCTTT.

The chain joins TRBV7-2 to TRBJ2-5; possible D gene TRBD2, 6 bases. The ends were cut back, 1 base at V and 4 bases at J, with 10 bases in the middle. CDR3 length: 14 residues. Germline-derived CDR1 and CDR2 are SGHTA and FQGNSA. CDR3 amino acids: CASSLERGRETQYF. The CDR3 nucleotides read TGTGCCAGCAGCTTAGAACGGGGGAGAGAGACCCAGTACTTC.

The rearrangement joins TRBV6-5 to TRBJ1-1; TRBD1 might be the D (6 bases). CDR3 length: 15 residues. Trimming removed 3 bases at V and 2 bases at J, with 13 bases between. Per the germline V gene, CDR1 is MNHEY and CDR2 is SVGAGI. CDR3 nucleotides: TGTGCCAGCAGTTATAACAGGGATCACAACACTGAAGCTTTCTTT. It encodes CASSYNRDHNTEAFF.

This chain connects TRBV7-2 to TRBJ2-7; TRBD2 aligns across 8 bases. This CDR3 has 14 residues. Germline assignment: CDR1 SGHTA and CDR2 FQGNSA. Trimming removed 3 bases from V and 3 bases from J; junction bases left unmatched: 4. DNA for the CDR3: TGTGCCAGCAGCTTCCGGGGGGGAAACTACGAGCAGTACTTC. Amino acids: CASSFRGGNYEQYF.

This chain connects TRBV10-2 to TRBJ1-1; D not certain. Looked up from germline, CDR1 is WSHSY and CDR2 is SAAADI. This CDR3 is built from 13 residues. Between the trimmed V and J ends, which lost 4 bases and 5 bases, there was a span of 11 bases. CDR3 nucleotide sequence: TGCGCCAGCAGTGTAGGCCTGGGGACTGAAGCTTTCTTT. This translates into CASSVGLGTEAFF.

J is TRBJ1-1 and V is TRBV5-6, with 11 bases matching TRBD1. Germline V gene lookup returns CDR1 SGHDT and CDR2 YYEEEE. The CDR3 loop spans 15 amino acids. The V and J ends lost 3 bases and 1 base, in that order; junction bases with no gene match: 2. CDR3 region: CASSWGTGGNTEAFF. The DNA of the CDR3 is TGTGCCAGCAGCTGGGGGACAGGGGGGAACACTGAAGCTTTCTTT.

The chain has TRBV7-3 and TRBJ2-7, with 14 bases that match TRBD2. The germline gives CDR1 SGHTA, CDR2 FQGTGA. The CDR3 totals 16 residues. V lost 4 bases, J lost 7 bases, and 9 bases stayed unmatched. This CDR3 is CASSSIGLAGGGEQYF. CDR3 in DNA: TGTGCCAGCAGCTCAATTGGACTAGCGGGAGGTGGAGAGCAGTACTTC.

This chain joins TRBV7-9 and TRBJ2-1; 8 bases match TRBD1. CDR1 is SEHNR, CDR2 FQNEAQ, per germline (reference sequence). There are 15 residues in the CDR3. The ends lost 2 bases at V and 5 bases at J; junction bases unmatched: 5. The CDR3 spells CASSLSTGADNEQFF. The CDR3 DNA follows: TGTGCCAGCAGCTTATCGACAGGGGCCGACAATGAGCAGTTCTTC.

The chain carries TRBV2 and TRBJ1-5, with D tentatively TRBD1 (5 bases). Trimming pared 2 bases from V and 0 bases from J, leaving 8 bases between. Germline V gives CDR1 SNHLY, CDR2 FYNNEI. CDR3 length: 15 residues. CDR3 in amino acids: CASSEMRGSNQPQHF. CDR3 bases: TGTGCCAGCAGTGAAATGAGGGGTAGCAATCAGCCCCAGCATTTT.

The V and J genes are TRBV30 and TRBJ2-7; the match to TRBD2 covers 9 bases. Germline CDR1 GTSNPN, CDR2 SVGIG (reference sequence). V trimming: 4 bases; J trimming: 6 bases; junction bases outside the gene matches: 10. The CDR3 loop spans 14 amino acids. The CDR3 region is CAWKRRLADTEQYF. Written as DNA, the CDR3 is TGTGCCTGGAAACGCCGACTAGCGGACACCGAGCAGTACTTC.

V gene TRBV11-2 combines with J gene TRBJ2-3, with a weak D call TRBD2 (6 bases). This CDR3 is built from 15 residues. CDR1 and CDR2 from the germline V gene are SGHAT and FQNNGV. Trimming left V 4 bases short and J 6 bases short, with 17 bases between. CDR3 coding DNA: TGTGCCAGCAGCTCGCGTGGGACTGGGGTGGATACGCAGTATTTT. Its protein product is CASSSRGTGVDTQYF. The whole variable domain, filled in from reference TRBV11-2 and TRBJ2-3, reads EAGVAQSPRYKIIEKRQSVAFWCNPISGHATLYWYQQILGQGPKLLIQFQNNGVVDDSQLPKDRFSAERLKGVDSTLKIQPAKLEDSAVYLCASSSRGTGVDTQYFGPGTRLTVL.